Listed here are 3 T cell receptor beta chains from one sample, sequenced in a study of blood T cell repertoires in COVID-19. Clones were read by immunoSEQ multiplex PCR, and TCRdb kept only the in-frame ones, dropping some. The table has roughly 120,000 clones, 70% to 90% seen once. Sequencing was carried out using peripheral blood. These receptors were taken from a woman aged 55-69 years with acute or convalescent COVID-19.

V gene TRBV24-1 combines with J gene TRBJ2-5; TRBD1 matches at 9 bases. V was pared by 3 bases and J by 5 bases, with 6 bases of the junction left unmatched. This CDR3 has 15 amino acids. The V gene's germline CDR1 is KGHDR and CDR2 SFDVKD. CDR3 region: CATSDKQGAGETQYF. The CDR3 coding sequence is TGTGCCACCAGTGATAAACAGGGGGCCGGGGAGACCCAGTACTTC.

The chain recombines TRBV7-3 with TRBJ2-3; D is possibly TRBD2 (7 bases). V lost 5 bases, J lost 4 bases, and 19 bases lay in between. Germline assignment: CDR1 SGHTA and CDR2 FQGTGA. The CDR3 is made up of 16 amino acids. The CDR3 reads CASSPKGGRNADTQYF. In DNA form, the CDR3 reads TGTGCCAGCAGCCCAAAGGGGGGGCGGAACGCAGATACGCAGTATTTT.

J is TRBJ2-7 and V is TRBV28; the match to TRBD2 covers 8 bases. This CDR3 is built from 16 residues. J lost 3 bases, V lost 4 bases, and 11 bases had no gene match. CDR1 and CDR2 from the germline V gene are MDHEN and SYDVKM. CDR3 amino acids: CASSSSSSGFNYEQYF. In DNA form, the CDR3 reads TGTGCCAGCAGTTCATCCTCTAGCGGGTTTAACTACGAGCAGTACTTC.